Here is one TCR beta chain with its context. Its antigen remains unidentified. The data were taken from a study of blood T cells in healthy people across ages. About the study: About one barcoded TCR beta cDNA was captured per two T cells.

Germline V gene lookup returns CDR1 LGHDT and CDR2 YNNKEL (reference sequence). With 2 bases removed from V and 6 bases from J, the gap between germline ends came to 3 bases. The CDR3 runs 11 residues. Study-level points and caveats: Fewer expanded clones and more diversity marked long-lived versus aged donors. PBMCs left unsorted prevented a conclusive naive versus antigen-experienced comparison. One million T cells yielded diversity estimates that were considered underestimates.

Combining a sample-barcoded 5' primer with a J-beta primer mix, a second PCR ran for about 7 to 11 cycles. MiXCR, run by TCRdb on the 5' RACE reads, gives a single entry per CDR3 protein. Of hundreds of thousands of distinct CDR3 sequences listed, approximately 40% are singletons. The TCR comes from a man older than 75 in good health. J is TRBJ2-3 and V is TRBV3-1, with no clear D. Sequencing was done on a sample of blood. CDR3 loop: CASSQFDTQYF. Here the CDR3 DNA reads TGTGCCAGCAGCCAATTCGATACGCAGTATTTT.